This is a list of T cell receptor beta chains from one sample in a study of cytomegalovirus exposure and HLA in healthy donors. Sequencing used immunoSEQ multiplex PCR; TCRdb keeps in-frame clones, though not all of them. The table records under 150,000 clones, roughly nine tenths of them present only once. Sequenced input: PBMCs. The receptor set was obtained from a young man in good health and CMV-seronegative. CDR3s include the opening cysteine and the closing phenylalanine or tryptophan. D genes are given only for firm matches. Clone size is shown for a subset of rows, as once, few, many or a class of expanded clone.

>TRBJ2-3|TRBV10-2|-|-
CASSVAATDTQYF
TGCGCCAGCAGTGTAGCGGCCACAGATACGCAGTATTTT
>TRBJ2-5|TRBV2|-|TRBD2
CASSESGGEETQYF
TGTGCCAGCAGTGAAAGCGGGGGGGAAGAGACCCAGTACTTC
>TRBJ2-2|TRBV10-3|once|TRBD1
CAISAGTASTGELFF
TGTGCCATCAGCGCCGGGACAGCCTCCACCGGGGAGCTGTTTTTT
>TRBJ1-3|TRBV28|-|TRBD1
CASSSGQDSGNTIYF
TGTGCCAGCAGTTCGGGACAGGACTCTGGAAACACCATATATTTT
>TRBJ2-7|TRBV6-1|-|-
CASREGADSSYEQYF
TGTGCCAGCAGGGAAGGAGCTGACAGCTCCTACGAGCAGTACTTC
>TRBJ2-7|TRBV6-6|-|-
CASSFGQPEEQYF
TGTGCCAGCAGCTTCGGACAGCCCGAAGAGCAGTACTTC
>TRBJ2-7|TRBV4-1|few|TRBD1
CASSPRDRDHEQYF
TGCGCCAGCAGCCCTCGGGACAGGGATCACGAGCAGTACTTC
>TRBJ2-3|TRBV5-4|-|-
CASSVDGEESQYF
TGTGCCAGCAGCGTGGACGGAGAAGAATCGCAGTATTTT
>TRBJ1-2|TRBV19|-|-
CATTRRSANYGYTF
TGTGCCACCACTAGGAGGTCCGCTAACTATGGCTACACCTTC
>TRBJ1-2|TRBV30|-|-
CAWSAPLGDMPHGYTF
TGTGCCTGGAGTGCCCCTCTGGGGGACATGCCACATGGCTACACCTTC
>TRBJ2-3|TRBV7-9|-|-
CASSTERSTDTQYF
TGTGCCAGCAGCACCGAGAGGAGCACAGATACGCAGTATTTT
>TRBJ1-1|TRBV7-2|-|-
CASAGLLNTEAFF
TGTGCCAGCGCGGGACTGCTGAACACTGAAGCTTTCTTT
>TRBJ1-4|TRBV15|once|-
CGQTTNEKLFF
TGTGGCCAGACAACTAATGAAAAACTGTTTTTT
>TRBJ2-5|TRBV15|once|TRBD1
CATSSLDRATETQYF
TGTGCCACCAGCAGTCTCGACAGGGCTACAGAGACCCAGTACTTC
>TRBJ1-4|TRBV18|-|-
CASSPGGVRNEKLFF
TGTGCCAGCTCACCTGGCGGGGTGAGGAATGAAAAACTGTTTTTT
>TRBJ1-1|TRBV7-9|-|-
CASSFWGTLGTEAFF
TGTGCCAGCAGCTTCTGGGGGACTCTCGGAACTGAAGCTTTCTTT
>TRBJ2-2|TRBV9|-|-
CASSARGTLNTGELFF
TGTGCCAGCAGCGCCCGGGGGACTTTGAACACCGGGGAGCTGTTTTTT
>TRBJ1-1|TRBV9|few|-
CASSTRDLNTEAFF
TGTGCCAGCAGCACCCGGGACTTGAACACTGAAGCTTTCTTT
>TRBJ2-2|TRBV29-1|few|TRBD1
CSVRTGGNTGELFF
TGCAGCGTACGGACAGGGGGGAACACCGGGGAGCTGTTTTTT
>TRBJ2-1|TRBV9|-|TRBD2
CASSAWGSGRALPDYNEQFF
TGTGCCAGCAGCGCTTGGGGTAGCGGGAGGGCCTTGCCCGACTACAATGAGCAGTTCTTC
>TRBJ1-5|TRBV7-9|-|TRBD1
CASSLGEGTGVAQPQHF
TGTGCCAGCAGCTTAGGGGAGGGGACAGGGGTCGCTCAGCCCCAGCATTTT
>TRBJ2-4|TRBV7-8|-|-
CASSSTGPRPGDF
TGTGCCAGCAGCTCCACAGGACCGCGCCCGGGGGACTTC
>TRBJ1-6|TRBV25-1|-|-
CASSNPGSGSPLHF
TGTGCCAGCAGTAACCCGGGGTCGGGATCACCCCTCCACTTT
>TRBJ1-1|TRBV28|-|-
CASSLWGQGTEAFF
TGTGCCAGCAGTTTATGGGGGCAGGGCACTGAAGCTTTCTTT
>TRBJ2-7|TRBV6-5|-|TRBD2
CASRALGREPYEQYF
TGTGCCAGCAGAGCCCTGGGGCGGGAGCCCTACGAGCAGTACTTC
>TRBJ1-5|TRBV5-8|-|-
CASSDPGGSQPQHF
TGTGCCAGCAGCGACCCCGGGGGTAGTCAGCCCCAGCATTTT
>TRBJ1-2|TRBV5-4|-|TRBD1
CASSLIGQGANYGYTF
TGTGCCAGCAGCTTGATCGGTCAGGGGGCGAACTATGGCTACACCTTC
>TRBJ1-3|TRBV29-1|-|-
CSVSWASGNTIYF
TGCAGCGTTTCCTGGGCATCTGGAAACACCATATATTTT
>TRBJ2-5|TRBV19|-|TRBD2
CASSLASGGIGETQYF
TGTGCCAGTAGTTTGGCTAGCGGGGGGATCGGAGAGACCCAGTACTTC
>TRBJ2-6|TRBV15|-|-
CATSRVEEGANVLTF
TGTGCCACCAGCAGAGTAGAGGAGGGGGCCAACGTCCTGACTTTC
>TRBJ1-1|TRBV28|-|TRBD1
CASSYPQGANAFF
TGTGCCAGCAGTTACCCACAGGGGGCGAATGCTTTCTTT
>TRBJ1-4|TRBV6-1|-|-
CASSPWTRMREKLFF
TGTGCCAGCAGCCCCTGGACTCGGATGCGCGAAAAACTGTTTTTT
>TRBJ2-3|TRBV5-1|-|-
CASSFPAGARGTDTQYF
TGCGCCAGCAGCTTCCCAGCAGGGGCTCGTGGAACAGATACGCAGTATTTT
>TRBJ2-5|TRBV6-1|-|-
CASSEATEETQYF
TGTGCCAGCAGTGAAGCTACAGAAGAGACCCAGTACTTC
>TRBJ1-6|TRBV9|-|-
CASSVEVSGVSPLHF
TGTGCCAGCAGCGTTGAGGTCTCGGGGGTTTCACCCCTCCACTTT
>TRBJ2-7|TRBV5-6|-|TRBD2
CASSGGLASYEQYF
TGTGCCAGCAGCGGGGGACTAGCCTCCTACGAGCAGTACTTC
>TRBJ2-1|TRBV2|-|-
CASSRGQNNEQFF
TGTGCCAGCAGCCGAGGACAGAACAATGAGCAGTTCTTC
>TRBJ2-3|TRBV9|-|TRBD2
CASSVASGGPDTQYF
TGTGCCAGCAGCGTAGCCTCGGGAGGGCCTGATACGCAGTATTTT
>TRBJ2-2|TRBV27|once|TRBD2
CASSSLAGDPGELFF
TGTGCCAGCAGTTCACTAGCGGGGGATCCCGGGGAGCTGTTTTTT
>TRBJ2-6|TRBV7-9|-|TRBD2
CAAGVGANVLTF
TGTGCCGCGGGGGTTGGGGCCAACGTCCTGACTTTC
>TRBJ2-5|TRBV11-3|once|-
CASSPEGRPEETQYF
TGTGCCAGCAGCCCCGAGGGCAGGCCCGAAGAGACCCAGTACTTC
>TRBJ2-7|TRBV7-2|-|-
CASSPMRSNYEQYF
TGTGCCAGCAGCCCTATGCGATCGAACTACGAGCAGTACTTC
>TRBJ1-1|TRBV15|-|-
CATSRAGRRAFF
TGTGCCACCAGCAGAGCCGGTAGGAGAGCTTTCTTT